The 28 T cell receptor beta chains presented below share a single source sample, sequenced in a study of T cell therapy after organ transplantation. Profiled with immunoSEQ multiplex PCR; TCRdb holds only in-frame clones, not every one. This sample has tens of thousands of clones; about four fifths occur once, and the top ten carry 36%. These receptors have no identified antigens. The time point denotes: 20-29 weeks after completion of therapy. The sequencing used CD8+ T cells from blood, collected after autologous CMV-specific T cell therapy. All receptors derive from a human patient who had received a solid organ transplant and had CMV disease. Some T cells may be transferred from the graft donor.

The chain couples TRBV4-1 to TRBJ1-5; D gene uncertain. Germline V gene sequence: CDR1 MGHRA, CDR2 YSYEKL. Trimming pared 5 bases from V and 1 base from J, leaving 9 bases between. The CDR3 has 14 residues. The CDR3, as DNA: TGCGCCAGCAGCGATGGGCTGAGCAATCAGCCCCAGCATTTT. Translated: CASSDGLSNQPQHF.

The V call is TRBV7-8, the J call TRBJ2-7, with D possibly matching TRBD1 (6 bases). Germline V gives CDR1 SGHVS, CDR2 FQNEAQ. V was trimmed by 0 bases and J by 2 bases, leaving 8 bases between them. This CDR3 spans 14 amino acids. CDR3 in DNA: TGTGCCAGCAGCTTAGCAAGGACAGCCTACGAGCAGTACTTC. Its protein is CASSLARTAYEQYF.

The chain has TRBV9 and TRBJ1-3; D is uncertain. Germline V gives CDR1 SGDLS, CDR2 YYNGEE. Trimming removed 0 bases from V and 5 bases from J, with 0 bases in between. The CDR3 is 11 residues long. The CDR3 sequence: CASSVGNTIYF. The CDR3 nucleotides read TGTGCCAGCAGCGTAGGAAACACCATATATTTT.

This chain connects TRBV19 to TRBJ2-1; 8 nucleotides align to TRBD2. The CDR3 has 16 amino acids. V shed 5 bases, J shed 2 bases, and the junction held 8 bases outside the gene matches. Germline values: CDR1 LNHDA, CDR2 SQIVND (reference sequence). CDR3 residues: CASSFAGGFPYNEQFF. The CDR3 DNA reads as TGTGCCAGTAGTTTTGCGGGAGGTTTCCCCTACAATGAGCAGTTCTTC.

The gene calls are TRBV27 and TRBJ2-3; no definite D call. The CDR3 runs to 15 residues. Germline values: CDR1 MNHEY, CDR2 SMNVEV (reference sequence). V shed 1 base and J shed 0 bases, with 8 bases lying between them. CDR3 in DNA: TGTGCCAGCAGTTTATACTGGCTGAGCACAGATACGCAGTATTTT. It codes for CASSLYWLSTDTQYF.

This sequence joins TRBV7-9 and TRBJ1-2; no reliable D call. Trimming took off 6 bases at V and 4 bases at J, with 12 bases between the two ends. CDR3 size: 13 residues. Germline loops: CDR1 SEHNR, CDR2 FQNEAQ (reference sequence). CDR3 in DNA: TGTGCCAGCAGTAAGGAATTAGGCTATGGCTACACCTTC. Its translation is CASSKELGYGYTF.

The chain carries TRBV6-1 and TRBJ2-3, with 8 bases that match TRBD1. This CDR3 spans 19 amino acids. Germline V lookup: CDR1 MNHNS, CDR2 SASEGT. After removal of 7 bases from V and 4 bases from J, the junction contained 22 bases not matched to a gene. CDR3 DNA sequence: TGTGCCAGCACCGAAGCAGGGGGCTCCGGGACTGGGGCGGCAGATACGCAGTATTTT. Its protein is CASTEAGGSGTGAADTQYF.

The chain is built from TRBV11-3 and TRBJ2-7; 8 bases match TRBD1. Per the germline V gene, CDR1 is SGHNT and CDR2 is YENEEA. The CDR3 totals 14 residues. Trimming removed 5 bases from V and 7 bases from J; junction bases left unmatched: 10. DNA for the CDR3: TGTGCCAGCAGCCTAGGGCAGGGGGCGAGGGAGCAGTACTTC. Its protein is CASSLGQGAREQYF.

For the CDR3, the DNA is TGTGCCAGCAGCCAATCCGGGACAACTAACTATGGCTACACCTTC. Translation gives CASSQSGTTNYGYTF. V usage is TRBV7-2 and J usage is TRBJ1-2, with D possibly being TRBD1 (6 bases). There are 15 residues in the CDR3. The V gene's germline CDR1 is SGHTA and CDR2 FQGNSA. Trimming took 5 bases from V and 0 from J, leaving 13 bases between them.

This clone appeared a few times. The genes are TRBV7-9 and TRBJ2-7; D tentatively reads TRBD1 or TRBD2 (5 bases each). V lost 1 base to trimming and J lost 7 bases, with 14 bases between them. The CDR3 consists of 14 residues. The germline CDR1 and CDR2 sequences are SEHNR and FQNEAQ (reference sequence). The CDR3 DNA sequence: TGTGCCAGCAGCTTAGGCGACCGGGACGTGGAGCAGTACTTC. It is translated as CASSLGDRDVEQYF.

The chain links TRBV2 to TRBJ1-2; TRBD1 might be the D (5 bases). This CDR3 comprises 16 residues. Trimming took 2 bases from V and 1 from J, leaving 14 bases between them. The V gene's germline CDR1 is SNHLY and CDR2 FYNNEI. DNA for the CDR3: TGTGCCAGCAGTGAAAAGGGGCGCCGTATTAACTATGGCTACACCTTC. Its protein is CASSEKGRRINYGYTF.

This chain connects TRBV18 to TRBJ2-4; no reliable D call. The CDR3 has 17 residues. CDR1 and CDR2 (germline): KGHSH, LQKENI. Trimming took off 6 bases at V and 1 base at J, with 19 bases between the two ends. CDR3 region: CASSPQEYLPAKNIQYF. CDR3 sequence (DNA): TGTGCCAGCTCCCCTCAGGAATACCTCCCGGCCAAAAACATTCAGTACTTC.

J is TRBJ2-7 and V is TRBV9, with a tentative D call TRBD2 (6 bases). V dropped 4 bases and J dropped 2 bases, with 19 bases sitting between them. From germline, CDR1 is SGDLS and CDR2 YYNGEE. The length of the CDR3 is 16 residues. The CDR3 loop reads CASSHLTGTPPYEQYF. In nucleotides, the CDR3 is TGTGCCAGCAGCCACCTCACCGGGACTCCTCCCTACGAGCAGTACTTC.

The V and J genes are TRBV11-2 and TRBJ2-7; D call uncertain. V was shortened by 1 base and J by 7 bases, with 11 bases between the two germline ends. CDR3 length: 13 residues. Germline CDR1 is SGHAT and CDR2 is FQNNGV. CDR3 nucleotide sequence: TGTGCCAGCAGCTTAGGGTACCCGCGGGAGCAGTACTTC. It is translated as CASSLGYPREQYF.

The chain couples TRBV4-3 to TRBJ2-1, with TRBD2 matching 9 bases. In germline, CDR1 is LGHNA, CDR2 YSLEER. CDR3 length: 16 residues. Unmatched junction bases numbered 0, after V lost 0 bases and J lost 0 bases. The CDR3 sequence is CASSQDSGSSYNEQFF. CDR3 DNA sequence: TGCGCCAGCAGCCAAGATAGCGGGAGCTCCTACAATGAGCAGTTCTTC.

The chain has TRBV7-9 and TRBJ2-3; TRBD2 aligns across 11 bases. The ends lost 7 bases at V and 5 bases at J; junction bases unmatched: 2. CDR1 and CDR2 (germline): SEHNR, FQNEAQ (reference sequence). The CDR3 consists of 13 residues. The chain's CDR3 is CASKTSGVDTQYF. The CDR3 DNA sequence: TGTGCCAGCAAGACTAGCGGGGTAGATACGCAGTATTTT.

The gene calls are TRBV4-2 and TRBJ2-1; possible D gene TRBD2, 5 bases. This CDR3 has 13 amino acids. The germline gives CDR1 LGHNA, CDR2 YNFKEQ. With 0 bases removed from V and 7 bases from J, the gap between germline ends came to 7 bases. CDR3 coding DNA: TGTGCCAGCAGCCAAGAGACTATTAATGAGCAGTTCTTC. Translating gives CASSQETINEQFF.

CDR3 DNA sequence: TGTGCCAGCACAGGGGAGACTTTACCCTCTGGAAACACCATATATTTT. Its protein product is CASTGETLPSGNTIYF. V gene TRBV7-9 combines with J gene TRBJ1-3; tentative D call: TRBD1 (6 bases). Germline V gives CDR1 SEHNR, CDR2 FQNEAQ (reference sequence). Between the trimmed V and J ends, which lost 7 bases and 0 bases, there was a span of 16 bases. There are 16 residues in the CDR3. Variable domain in full (rest from reference TRBV7-9 and TRBJ1-3): DTGVSQNPRHKITKRGQNVTFRCDPISEHNRLYWYRQTLGQGPEFLTYFQNEAQLEKSRLLSDRFSAERPKGSFSTLEIQRTEQGDSAMYLCASTGETLPSGNTIYFGEGSWLTVV.

Here the CDR3 reads CASSQGTSGIETQYF. The CDR3 DNA reads TGCGCCAGCAGCCAGGGGACTAGCGGTATAGAGACCCAGTACTTC. The chain uses TRBV4-1 and TRBJ2-5, with 11 bases lining up with TRBD2. Germline V lookup: CDR1 MGHRA, CDR2 YSYEKL. The junction had 4 bases not matched to a gene; V was cut back by 3 bases and J by 4 bases. The CDR3 is made up of 15 amino acids.

The chain recombines TRBV6-5 with TRBJ2-3; TRBD1 matches at 8 bases. J gave up 3 bases and V 10 bases, and 6 bases lay outside the gene matches. Germline CDR1 and CDR2: MNHEY and SVGAGI. The length of the CDR3 is 13 residues. CDR3: CAITDRGTDTQYF. The CDR3 DNA sequence: TGTGCCATTACAGACAGGGGAACAGATACGCAGTATTTT.

The rearrangement uses TRBV4-3 and TRBJ2-6, with 12 bases matching TRBD2. V lost 0 bases and J lost 0; bases outside the gene matches: 0. The length of the CDR3 is 18 residues. Germline CDR1 LGHNA, CDR2 YSLEER. The CDR3 protein is CASSQEGLAGSGANVLTF. The CDR3 DNA sequence: TGCGCCAGCAGCCAAGAGGGACTAGCGGGCTCTGGGGCCAACGTCCTGACTTTC.

On this clone: At one boundary the junction diverges from the germline segment, which might be a read error. The sample contains more than one DNA sequence encoding this CDR3. The chain uses TRBV7-8 and TRBJ2-7; D is ambiguous. There are 12 residues in the CDR3. Per germline, CDR1 SGHVS and CDR2 FQNEAQ. The CDR3 DNA is TGTGCCAGTAGCTTCGGCTCCTACGAGCAGTACTTC. It yields the protein CASSFGSYEQYF.

The V and J genes are TRBV19 and TRBJ2-5; no clear D gene. This CDR3 is 9 amino acids long. CDR1 and CDR2 (germline): LNHDA, SQIVND (reference sequence). The V end was cut by 6 bases, the J end by 6 bases, with 2 bases between. This CDR3 reads CASRKTQYF. CDR3 nucleotide sequence: TGTGCCAGTAGGAAGACCCAGTACTTC.

This chain links TRBV4-2 with TRBJ1-1; possibly TRBD1 for D (6 bases). V shed 0 bases and J shed 5 bases, with 10 bases lying between them. The CDR3 has 14 residues. Germline-derived CDR1 and CDR2 are LGHNA and YNFKEQ. The chain's CDR3 is CASSQETGKTEAFF. The CDR3 DNA reads as TGTGCCAGCAGCCAAGAAACAGGGAAAACTGAAGCTTTCTTT.

The table lists this clone with a count of one. CDR3 sequence: CASSSRSTNEKLFF. The CDR3 bases are TGTGCCAGTAGTAGCCGATCAACTAATGAAAAACTGTTTTTT. The chain combines TRBV19 with TRBJ1-4; D is unresolved. The CDR3 contains 14 residues. V lost 4 bases to trimming and J lost 0 bases, with 6 bases between them. Per germline, CDR1 LNHDA and CDR2 SQIVND (reference sequence).

The CDR3: CASSWDLVEQYF. The CDR3 DNA sequence: TGTGCCAGCAGCTGGGACCTCGTTGAGCAGTACTTC. This chain connects TRBV7-8 to TRBJ2-7; D possibly matches TRBD1 or TRBD2 (5 bases each). Per the germline V gene, CDR1 is SGHVS and CDR2 is FQNEAQ. V lost 4 bases, J lost 7 bases, and 11 bases lay in between. The CDR3 extends over 12 amino acids.

In its sample, this clone was seen once. This chain joins TRBV10-3 and TRBJ2-7; perhaps TRBD1 as D (6 bases). Germline V lookup: CDR1 ENHRY, CDR2 SYGVKD. CDR3 length equals 13 residues. Trimming cost V 2 bases and J 1 base, with 6 bases left between them. As DNA, the CDR3 is TGTGCCATCAGTGAGGGACAGTCCTACGAGCAGTACTTC. Protein: CAISEGQSYEQYF.

CDR3 amino acids: CASSLRGGTYYNEQFF. CDR3 DNA sequence: TGTGCCAGCAGCTTAAGAGGCGGGACCTACTACAATGAGCAGTTCTTC. The V call is TRBV7-6, the J call TRBJ2-1; TRBD2 might be the D (6 bases). CDR3 length equals 16 residues. The V gene lost 2 bases and the J gene lost 3 bases, with 14 bases spanning the gap. CDR1 and CDR2 (germline): SGHVS, FNYEAQ. Based on the CDR3 plus reference TRBV7-6 and TRBJ2-1, the full variable domain is GAGVSQSPRYKVTKRGQDVALRCDPISGHVSLYWYRQALGQGPEFLTYFNYEAQQDKSGLPNDRFSAERPEGSISTLTIQRTEQRDSAMYRCASSLRGGTYYNEQFFGPGTRLTVL.